This TCR beta chain was sequenced in a study of T cell repertoires in cytomegalovirus infection. For the study at large: Both recently identified HLA-C-restricted and well-studied HLA-B-restricted CMV epitopes were used in the study. Matching HLA type, along with CMV infection, was indicated by public TCR beta signatures. Study-wide results and caveats: The ex vivo response was dominated by HLA-C-restricted CMV-specific TCR beta clonotypes. The cumulative frequency of public TCR beta families identified carriers of CMV plus the relevant HLA.

This clonotype has at least ten counts. The antigen is unknown. This CDR3 spans 14 amino acids. Germline values: CDR1 SGHTA, CDR2 FQGNSA. The V gene end was trimmed by 5 bases and the J gene end by 5 bases; junction bases not matched to a gene: 7. TCRdb re-derived calls from the reads in MiXCR, one entry per CDR3 protein. Of a few hundred thousand distinct CDR3 sequences listed, around two fifths were seen once; the top ten hold 48%. The clonotype comes from a human donor in good health (CMV status not recorded). Some clones in this sample may be carry-over from other donors' samples. This specimen was cultured PBMCs, taken from culture after CMV antigen stimulation. The gene calls are TRBV7-2 and TRBJ2-7; 9 bases are shared with TRBD2. The CDR3 loop reads CASSILAGVDEQYF. DNA for the CDR3: TGTGCCAGCAGCATACTAGCGGGCGTCGACGAGCAGTACTTC. The whole variable domain, filled in from reference TRBV7-2 and TRBJ2-7, reads GAGVSQSPSNKVTEKGKDVELRCDPISGHTALYWYRQSLGQGLEFLIYFQGNSAPDKSGLPSDRFSAERTGGSVSTLTIQRTQQEDSAVYLCASSILAGVDEQYFGPGTRLTVT.